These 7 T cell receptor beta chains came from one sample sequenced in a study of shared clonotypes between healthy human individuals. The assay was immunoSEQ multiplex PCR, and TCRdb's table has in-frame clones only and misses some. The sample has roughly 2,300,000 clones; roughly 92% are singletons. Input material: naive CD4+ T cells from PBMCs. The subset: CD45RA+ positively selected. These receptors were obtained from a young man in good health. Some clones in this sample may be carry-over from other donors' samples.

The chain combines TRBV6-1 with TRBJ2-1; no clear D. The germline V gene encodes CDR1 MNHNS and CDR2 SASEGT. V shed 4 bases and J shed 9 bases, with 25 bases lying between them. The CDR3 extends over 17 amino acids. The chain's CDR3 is CASSVFLGVAYVIEQFF. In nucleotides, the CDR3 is TGTGCCAGCAGTGTATTTTTAGGAGTAGCATATGTTATTGAGCAGTTCTTC.

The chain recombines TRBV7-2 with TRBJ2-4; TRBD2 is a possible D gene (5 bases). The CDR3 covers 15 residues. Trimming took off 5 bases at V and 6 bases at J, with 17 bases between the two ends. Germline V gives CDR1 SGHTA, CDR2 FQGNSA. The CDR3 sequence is CASSAQPGSGNIQYF. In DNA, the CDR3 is TGTGCCAGCAGCGCCCAGCCGGGGTCCGGAAACATTCAGTACTTC.

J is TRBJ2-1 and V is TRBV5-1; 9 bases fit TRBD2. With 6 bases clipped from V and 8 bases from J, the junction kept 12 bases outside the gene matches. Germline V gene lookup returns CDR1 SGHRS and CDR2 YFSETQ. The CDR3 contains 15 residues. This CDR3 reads CASTRSVSGSDEQFF. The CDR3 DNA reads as TGCGCCAGCACCCGATCGGTTAGCGGGAGTGATGAGCAGTTCTTC. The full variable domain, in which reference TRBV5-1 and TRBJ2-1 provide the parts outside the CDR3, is KAGVTQTPRYLIKTRGQQVTLSCSPISGHRSVSWYQQTPGQGLQFLFEYFSETQRNKGNFPGRFSGRQFSNSRSEMNVSTLELGDSALYLCASTRSVSGSDEQFFGPGTRLTVL.

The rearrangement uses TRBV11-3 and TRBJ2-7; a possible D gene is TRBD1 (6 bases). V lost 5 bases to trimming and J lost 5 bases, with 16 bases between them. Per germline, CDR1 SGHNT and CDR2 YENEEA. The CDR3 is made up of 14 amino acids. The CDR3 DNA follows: TGTGCCAGCAGCCAACAGGGATTTTCCCACGAGCAGTACTTC. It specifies CASSQQGFSHEQYF.

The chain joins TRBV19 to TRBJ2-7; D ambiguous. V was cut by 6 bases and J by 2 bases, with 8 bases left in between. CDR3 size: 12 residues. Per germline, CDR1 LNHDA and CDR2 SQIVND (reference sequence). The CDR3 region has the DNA TGTGCCAGTAGCCCGGACGCCTACGAGCAGTACTTC. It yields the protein CASSPDAYEQYF.

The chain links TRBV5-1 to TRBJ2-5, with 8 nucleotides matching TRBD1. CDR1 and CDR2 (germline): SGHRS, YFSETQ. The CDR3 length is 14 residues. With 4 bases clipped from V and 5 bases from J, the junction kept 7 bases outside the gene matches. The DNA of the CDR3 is TGCGCCAGCAGCCGGACAGGGTCAGGTGAGACCCAGTACTTC. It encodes CASSRTGSGETQYF.

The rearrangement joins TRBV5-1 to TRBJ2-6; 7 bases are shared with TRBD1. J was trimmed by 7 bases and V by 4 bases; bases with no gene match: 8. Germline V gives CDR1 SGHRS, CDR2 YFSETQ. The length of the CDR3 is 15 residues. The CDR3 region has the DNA TGCGCCAGCAGCATTCTTTACAGGGGCGCCAACGTCCTGACTTTC. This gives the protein CASSILYRGANVLTF.